The 18 T cell receptor beta chains below were found in one sample sequenced in a study of cytomegalovirus exposure and HLA in healthy donors. Primers: 60 Vbeta forward and 13 Jbeta reverse. Generated by immunoSEQ multiplex PCR, the TCRdb table keeps only in-frame clones and is missing some. The sample contains about 140,000 clones, around four fifths of which appear only once. Sequencing input: PBMCs. These receptors came from a woman aged 40 to 50 in good health and CMV-seronegative.

A few counts support this clone. The chain couples TRBV5-1 to TRBJ1-1; 7 bases are a match to TRBD1. The CDR3 length is 14 residues. Germline CDR1 is SGHRS and CDR2 is YFSETQ. J gave up 4 bases and V 4 bases, and 7 bases lay outside the gene matches. CDR3 coding DNA: TGCGCCAGCAGCCTGACAGGGAAGCCCACTGAAGCTTTCTTT. Protein sequence: CASSLTGKPTEAFF.

The CDR3 region has the DNA TGTGCCAGCAGCTTGCTGCGGGACAGGGAGGCCGAGCAGTACTTC. Amino acid sequence: CASSLLRDREAEQYF. The V call is TRBV5-4, the J call TRBJ2-7; 9 nucleotides align to TRBD1. The CDR3 has 15 residues. Germline loops: CDR1 SGHNT, CDR2 YYREEE (reference sequence). The trim removed 1 base at V and 6 bases at J, leaving 8 bases unmatched.

The chain has TRBV28 and TRBJ1-2, with D unclear. This CDR3 spans 13 amino acids. Trimming took off 7 bases at V and 1 base at J, with 10 bases between the two ends. In germline, CDR1 is MDHEN, CDR2 SYDVKM. Here the CDR3 reads CASIPRGNYGYTF. CDR3 in DNA: TGTGCCAGCATTCCGCGGGGTAACTATGGCTACACCTTC.

The gene calls are TRBV30 and TRBJ1-2; D ambiguous. With 5 bases removed from V and 4 bases from J, the gap between germline ends came to 17 bases. Germline V CDR1 and CDR2: GTSNPN, SVGIG (reference sequence). The CDR3 consists of 14 residues. The CDR3 DNA reads as TGTGCCTGGTTCCGGGCGCCGGAGGGCTATGGCTACACCTTC. This sequence encodes CAWFRAPEGYGYTF.

This clone was detected only once. The genes are TRBV11-2 and TRBJ1-2, with 7 positions matching TRBD1. CDR3 length: 16 residues. The germline V gene has CDR1 SGHAT and CDR2 FQNNGV. V lost 5 bases to trimming and J lost 2 bases; unmatched junction nucleotides: 11. CDR3 nucleotides: TGTGCCAGCAGCGCCGGTAGGGGGCAGGGGAACTATGGCTACACCTTC. It specifies CASSAGRGQGNYGYTF. The entire variable domain, with the rest obtained from reference TRBV11-2 and TRBJ1-2, is as follows: EAGVAQSPRYKIIEKRQSVAFWCNPISGHATLYWYQQILGQGPKLLIQFQNNGVVDDSQLPKDRFSAERLKGVDSTLKIQPAKLEDSAVYLCASSAGRGQGNYGYTFGSGTRLTVV.

This clone was seen more than once but under ten times. This chain uses TRBV5-1 with TRBJ2-4, with TRBD2 matching 7 bases. Germline CDR1 SGHRS, CDR2 YFSETQ. CDR3 length: 15 residues. The V gene end was trimmed by 0 bases and the J gene end by 7 bases; junction bases not matched to a gene: 7. The CDR3 protein is CASSLAGTNFNIQYF. CDR3 DNA: TGCGCCAGCAGCTTGGCCGGGACTAATTTTAACATTCAGTACTTC.

The V call is TRBV28, the J call TRBJ1-3; D uncertain. Per germline, CDR1 MDHEN and CDR2 SYDVKM. V dropped 7 bases and J dropped 0 bases, with 10 bases sitting between them. The CDR3 length is 14 residues. CDR3 amino acids: CASNPGNSGNTIYF. The CDR3 DNA reads as TGTGCCAGCAACCCCGGGAACTCTGGAAACACCATATATTTT.

The rearrangement links TRBV4-2 to TRBJ2-3; D perhaps matches TRBD2 (6 bases). V lost 0 bases and J lost 4, with 11 bases in between. This CDR3 has 15 amino acids. CDR1 and CDR2 from the germline V gene are LGHNA and YNFKEQ. CDR3 coding DNA: TGTGCCAGCAGCCAAGAGGGCAGGGAGGCAGATACGCAGTATTTT. Its protein is CASSQEGREADTQYF.

The table lists this clone with a count of one. The chain employs TRBV18 and TRBJ2-7, with D perhaps TRBD1 (5 bases). The V end lost 3 bases, the J end lost 5 bases, and 14 bases lay between the germline ends. The CDR3 extends over 14 amino acids. Germline loops: CDR1 KGHSH, CDR2 LQKENI. CDR3 nucleotides: TGTGCCAGCTCACCGCAGGGTGGGGTCAACGAGCAGTACTTC. Encoded protein: CASSPQGGVNEQYF.

The chain recombines TRBV18 with TRBJ2-1, with 8 bases that match TRBD1. This CDR3 has 15 residues. V shed 3 bases, J shed 10 bases, and the junction held 11 bases outside the gene matches. Germline V gene lookup returns CDR1 KGHSH and CDR2 LQKENI. CDR3 in DNA: TGTGCCAGCTCACCGCTCTCACAGGGGGGACGGGAGCAGTTCTTC. Protein sequence: CASSPLSQGGREQFF.

As for this clone: The junction shows a germline mismatch at one end, possibly a read error. The rearrangement joins TRBV7-9 to TRBJ1-5, with TRBD1 matching over 8 bases. Germline CDR1 reads SEHNR; CDR2 reads FQNEAQ (reference sequence). The CDR3 length is 16 residues. CDR3 loop: CSSSRGQGLGDQPQHF. Written as DNA, the CDR3 is TGTTCCAGCAGCCGCGGACAGGGCCTAGGGGACCAGCCCCAGCATTTT.

The genes are TRBV6-5 and TRBJ1-1; the match to TRBD1 covers 9 bases. Germline V CDR1 and CDR2: MNHEY, SVGAGI. This CDR3 region has 15 residues. The junction had 5 bases not matched to a gene; V was cut back by 6 bases and J by 0 bases. Written as DNA, the CDR3 is TGTGCCAGCAGGTCGGGACAGGGCATGAACACTGAAGCTTTCTTT. Amino acid sequence: CASRSGQGMNTEAFF.

This clone turned up a few times. The genes are TRBV29-1 and TRBJ2-5; no reliable D call. TRBJ2-7 matches the DNA end more closely, so the J call is doubtful. Germline CDR1 reads SQVTM; CDR2 reads ANQGSEA. This CDR3 has 10 residues. This chain's CDR3 is CSAMSYEQYF. For the CDR3, the DNA is TGCAGCGCTATGAGCTACGAGCAGTACTTC.

The chain joins TRBV5-6 to TRBJ2-7, with D perhaps matching TRBD1 (6 bases). The V gene lost 1 base and the J gene lost 7 bases, with 18 bases spanning the gap. Per the germline V gene, CDR1 is SGHDT and CDR2 is YYEEEE. This CDR3 region has 15 residues. CDR3 residues: CASSLYGQNPLEQYF. CDR3 DNA: TGTGCCAGCAGCTTGTATGGACAGAATCCCTTGGAGCAGTACTTC.

The chain uses TRBV30 and TRBJ2-3, with no clear D. The CDR3 length is 12 residues. V lost 4 bases to trimming and J lost 1 base, with 6 bases between them. Looked up from germline, CDR1 is GTSNPN and CDR2 is SVGIG (reference sequence). In nucleotides, the CDR3 is TGTGCCTGGATGGCAGGCACAGATACGCAGTATTTT. It encodes CAWMAGTDTQYF.

The rearrangement links TRBV15 to TRBJ2-7; TRBD1 aligns across 10 bases. This CDR3 is built from 16 residues. The V gene's germline CDR1 is LNHNV and CDR2 YYDKDF (reference sequence). V shed 0 bases and J 3 bases; nucleotides not matched to a gene: 5. The CDR3 protein is CATSRDRQGALYEQYF. For the CDR3, the DNA is TGTGCCACCAGCAGAGACCGACAGGGGGCACTCTACGAGCAGTACTTC.

The J gene is TRBJ1-2, the V gene TRBV27, with 8 bases identical to TRBD1. V lost 5 bases, J lost 8 bases, and 7 bases stayed unmatched. This CDR3 spans 13 amino acids. Per germline, CDR1 MNHEY and CDR2 SMNVEV (reference sequence). CDR3 bases: TGTGCCAGCAGTCAGGACAGGGTAAAAGGCTACACCTTC. It is translated as CASSQDRVKGYTF.

In this sample, this clone turned up once. The J gene is TRBJ1-5, the V gene TRBV6-5; 7 bases are a match to TRBD1. Looked up from germline, CDR1 is MNHEY and CDR2 is SVGAGI. V shed 7 bases and J 6 bases; nucleotides not matched to a gene: 9. CDR3 length equals 14 residues. The CDR3 nucleotides read TGTGCCAGCAATGATTTACAGGGGAGTCAGCCCCAGCATTTT. This translates into CASNDLQGSQPQHF.